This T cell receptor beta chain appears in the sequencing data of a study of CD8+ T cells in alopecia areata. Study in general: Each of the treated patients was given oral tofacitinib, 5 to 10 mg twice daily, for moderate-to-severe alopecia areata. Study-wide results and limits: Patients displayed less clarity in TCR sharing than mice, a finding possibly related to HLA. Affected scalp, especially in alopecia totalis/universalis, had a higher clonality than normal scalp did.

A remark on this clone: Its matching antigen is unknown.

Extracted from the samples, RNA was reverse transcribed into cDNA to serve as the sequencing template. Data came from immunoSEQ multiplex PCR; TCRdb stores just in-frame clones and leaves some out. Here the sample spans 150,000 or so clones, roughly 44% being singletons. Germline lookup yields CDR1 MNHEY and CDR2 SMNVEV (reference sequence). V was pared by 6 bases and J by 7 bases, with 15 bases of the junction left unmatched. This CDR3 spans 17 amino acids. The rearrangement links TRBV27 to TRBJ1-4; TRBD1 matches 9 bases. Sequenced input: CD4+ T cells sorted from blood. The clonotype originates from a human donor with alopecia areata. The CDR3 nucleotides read TGTGCCAGCAGCACTGGGACAGGGACAATCTCAGGTGAAAAACTGTTTTTT. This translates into CASSTGTGTISGEKLFF.